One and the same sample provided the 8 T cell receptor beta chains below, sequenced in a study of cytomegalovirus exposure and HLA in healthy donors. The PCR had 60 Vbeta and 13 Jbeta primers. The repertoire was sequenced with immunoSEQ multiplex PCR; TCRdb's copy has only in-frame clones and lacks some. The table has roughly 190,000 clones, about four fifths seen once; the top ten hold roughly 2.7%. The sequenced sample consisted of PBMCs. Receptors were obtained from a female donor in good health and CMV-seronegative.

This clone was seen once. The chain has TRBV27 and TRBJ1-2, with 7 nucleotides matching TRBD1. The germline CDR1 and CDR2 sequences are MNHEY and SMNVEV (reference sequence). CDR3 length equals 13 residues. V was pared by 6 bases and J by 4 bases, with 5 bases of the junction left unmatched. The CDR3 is CASRTAGGYGYTF. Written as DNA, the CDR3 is TGTGCCAGCAGGACAGCAGGGGGCTATGGCTACACCTTC.

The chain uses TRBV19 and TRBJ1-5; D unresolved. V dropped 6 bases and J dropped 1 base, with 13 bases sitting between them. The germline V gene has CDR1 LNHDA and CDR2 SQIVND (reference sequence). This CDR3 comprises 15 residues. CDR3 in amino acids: CASRKSQASNQPQHF. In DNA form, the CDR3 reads TGTGCCAGTAGGAAGTCCCAGGCGAGCAATCAGCCCCAGCATTTT.

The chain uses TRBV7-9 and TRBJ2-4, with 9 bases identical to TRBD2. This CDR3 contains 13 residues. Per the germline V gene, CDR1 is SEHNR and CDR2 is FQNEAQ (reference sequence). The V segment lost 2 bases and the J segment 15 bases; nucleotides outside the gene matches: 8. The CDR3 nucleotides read TGTGCCAGCAGCTTAATCGGGACTAGCCCCCCGTACTTC. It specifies CASSLIGTSPPYF.

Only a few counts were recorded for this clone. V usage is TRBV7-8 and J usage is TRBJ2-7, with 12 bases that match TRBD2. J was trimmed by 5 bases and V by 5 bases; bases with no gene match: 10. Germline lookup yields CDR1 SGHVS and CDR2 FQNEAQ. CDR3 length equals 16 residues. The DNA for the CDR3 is TGTGCCAGCAGCCCTTCCGGGACTAGCGGGTTCCACGAGCAGTACTTC. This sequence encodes CASSPSGTSGFHEQYF.

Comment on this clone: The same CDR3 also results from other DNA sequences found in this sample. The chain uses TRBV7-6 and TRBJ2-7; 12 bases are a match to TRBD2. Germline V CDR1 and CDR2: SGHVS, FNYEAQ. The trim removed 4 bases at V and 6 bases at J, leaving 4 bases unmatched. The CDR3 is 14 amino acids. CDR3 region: CASSSLAGGGEQYF. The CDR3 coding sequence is TGTGCCAGCAGCTCACTAGCGGGGGGTGGCGAGCAGTACTTC.

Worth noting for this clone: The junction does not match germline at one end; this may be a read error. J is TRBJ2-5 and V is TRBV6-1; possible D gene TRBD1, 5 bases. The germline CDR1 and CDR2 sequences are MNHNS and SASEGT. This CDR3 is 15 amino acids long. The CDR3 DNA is TGTACCAGCAGCGAAGCCAAGGGTCGTAGGGGGACCCAGTACTTC. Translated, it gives CTSSEAKGRRGTQYF.

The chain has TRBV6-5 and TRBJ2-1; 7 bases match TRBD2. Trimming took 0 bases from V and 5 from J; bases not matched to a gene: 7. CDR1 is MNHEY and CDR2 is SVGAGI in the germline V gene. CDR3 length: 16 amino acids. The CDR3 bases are TGTGCCAGCAGTTACTCGCCTAGCGGCTTCGACAATGAGCAGTTCTTC. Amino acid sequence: CASSYSPSGFDNEQFF.

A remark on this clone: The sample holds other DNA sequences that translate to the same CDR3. CDR3 sequence: CASSLGLGAEQFF. The CDR3 nucleotides read TGTGCCAGCAGTTTAGGATTGGGGGCTGAGCAGTTCTTC. This chain uses TRBV27 with TRBJ2-1, with a weak D call TRBD1 (6 bases). V shed 2 bases and J shed 9 bases, with 11 bases lying between them. The germline CDR1 and CDR2 sequences are MNHEY and SMNVEV (reference sequence). CDR3 length: 13 amino acids.